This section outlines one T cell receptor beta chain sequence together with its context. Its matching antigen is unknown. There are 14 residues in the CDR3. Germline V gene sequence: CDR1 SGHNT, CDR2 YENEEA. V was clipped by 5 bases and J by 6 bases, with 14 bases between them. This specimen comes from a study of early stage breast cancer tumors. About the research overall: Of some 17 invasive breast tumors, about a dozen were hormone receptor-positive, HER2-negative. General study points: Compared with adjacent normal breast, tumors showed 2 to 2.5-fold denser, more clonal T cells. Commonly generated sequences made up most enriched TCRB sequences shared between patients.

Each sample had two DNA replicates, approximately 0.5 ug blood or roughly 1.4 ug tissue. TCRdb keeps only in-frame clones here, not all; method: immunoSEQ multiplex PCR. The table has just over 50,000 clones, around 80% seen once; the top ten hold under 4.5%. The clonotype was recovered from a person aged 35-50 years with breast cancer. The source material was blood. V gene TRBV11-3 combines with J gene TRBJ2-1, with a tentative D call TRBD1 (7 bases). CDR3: CASSSAGGGNEQFF. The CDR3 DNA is TGTGCCAGCAGCAGCGCAGGGGGAGGCAATGAGCAGTTCTTC.